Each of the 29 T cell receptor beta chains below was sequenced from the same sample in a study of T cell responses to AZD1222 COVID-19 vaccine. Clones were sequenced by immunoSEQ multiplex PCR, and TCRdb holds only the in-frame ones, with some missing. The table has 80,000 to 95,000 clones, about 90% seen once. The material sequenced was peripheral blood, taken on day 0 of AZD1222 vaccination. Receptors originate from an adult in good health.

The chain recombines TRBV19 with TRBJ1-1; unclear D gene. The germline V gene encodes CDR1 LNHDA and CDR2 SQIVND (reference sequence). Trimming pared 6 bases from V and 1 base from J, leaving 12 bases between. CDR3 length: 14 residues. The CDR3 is CASRSSEKNTEAFF. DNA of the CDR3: TGTGCCAGTAGATCTTCAGAGAAGAACACTGAAGCTTTCTTT. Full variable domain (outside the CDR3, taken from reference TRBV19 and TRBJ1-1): DGGITQSPKYLFRKEGQNVTLSCEQNLNHDAMYWYRQDPGQGLRLIYYSQIVNDFQKGDIAEGYSVSREKKESFPLTVTSAQKNPTAFYLCASRSSEKNTEAFFGQGTRLTVV.

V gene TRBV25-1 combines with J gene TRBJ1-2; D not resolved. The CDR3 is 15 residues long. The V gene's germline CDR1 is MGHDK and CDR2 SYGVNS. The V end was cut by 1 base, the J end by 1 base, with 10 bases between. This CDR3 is CASSESGRINYGYTF. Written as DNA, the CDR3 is TGTGCCAGCAGTGAATCAGGCAGGATTAACTATGGCTACACCTTC.

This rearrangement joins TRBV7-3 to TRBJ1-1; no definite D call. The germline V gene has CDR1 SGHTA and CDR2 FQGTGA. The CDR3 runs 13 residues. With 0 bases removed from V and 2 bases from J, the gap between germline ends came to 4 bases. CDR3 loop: CASSLTGNTEAFF. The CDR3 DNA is TGTGCCAGCAGCTTAACCGGAAACACTGAAGCTTTCTTT.

The CDR3 loop is CSVFVFINGWGYTF. The DNA for the CDR3 is TGCAGCGTATTCGTATTTATTAACGGCTGGGGCTACACCTTC. The chain recombines TRBV29-1 with TRBJ1-2; D is unresolved. Germline-derived CDR1 and CDR2 are SQVTM and ANQGSEA. Trimming removed 6 bases at V and 8 bases at J, with 22 bases between. There are 14 residues in the CDR3.

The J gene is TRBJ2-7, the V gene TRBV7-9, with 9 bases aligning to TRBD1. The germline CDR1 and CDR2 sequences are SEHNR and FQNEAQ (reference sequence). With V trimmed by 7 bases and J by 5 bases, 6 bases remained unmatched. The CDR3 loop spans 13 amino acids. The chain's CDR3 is CASTNRGPHEQYF. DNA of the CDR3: TGTGCCAGCACAAACAGGGGGCCCCACGAGCAGTACTTC.

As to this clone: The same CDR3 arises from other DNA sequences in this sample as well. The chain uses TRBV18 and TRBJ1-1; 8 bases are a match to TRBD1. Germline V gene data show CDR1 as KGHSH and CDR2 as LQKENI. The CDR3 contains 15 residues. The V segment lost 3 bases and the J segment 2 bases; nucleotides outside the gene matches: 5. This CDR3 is CASSPPGQANTEAFF. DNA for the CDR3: TGTGCCAGCTCACCCCCGGGACAGGCTAACACTGAAGCTTTCTTT.

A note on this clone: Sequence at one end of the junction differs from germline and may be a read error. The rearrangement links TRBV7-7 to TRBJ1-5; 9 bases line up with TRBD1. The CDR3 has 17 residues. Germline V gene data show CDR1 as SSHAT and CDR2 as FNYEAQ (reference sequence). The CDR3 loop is CASSPNGTGICNQPQHF. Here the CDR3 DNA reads TGTGCTAGCAGCCCAAACGGGACAGGGATTTGCAATCAGCCCCAGCATTTT.

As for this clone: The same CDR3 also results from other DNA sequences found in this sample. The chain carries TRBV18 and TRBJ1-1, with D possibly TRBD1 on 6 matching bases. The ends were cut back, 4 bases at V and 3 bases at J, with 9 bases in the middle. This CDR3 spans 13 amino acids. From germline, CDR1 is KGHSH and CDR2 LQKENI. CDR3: CASSLNRDTEAFF. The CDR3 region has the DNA TGTGCCAGCTCACTGAACAGGGACACTGAAGCTTTCTTT.

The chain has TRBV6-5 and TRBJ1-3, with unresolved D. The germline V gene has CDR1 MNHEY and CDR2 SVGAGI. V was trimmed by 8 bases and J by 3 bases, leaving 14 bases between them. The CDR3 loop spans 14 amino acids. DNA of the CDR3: TGTGCCAGCCAGGCCAGTATCCGTGGAAACACCATATATTTT. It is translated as CASQASIRGNTIYF.

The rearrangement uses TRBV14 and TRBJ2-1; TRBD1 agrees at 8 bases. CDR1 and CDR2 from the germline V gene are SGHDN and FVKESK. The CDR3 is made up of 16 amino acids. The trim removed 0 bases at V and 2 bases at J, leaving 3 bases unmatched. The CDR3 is CASSQEAGGTYNEQFF. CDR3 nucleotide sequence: TGTGCCAGCAGCCAAGAGGCAGGGGGCACCTACAATGAGCAGTTCTTC.

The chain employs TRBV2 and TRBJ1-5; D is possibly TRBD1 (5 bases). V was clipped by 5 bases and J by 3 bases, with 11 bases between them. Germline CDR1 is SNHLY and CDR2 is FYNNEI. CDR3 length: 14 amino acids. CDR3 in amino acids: CASSTGLLNQPQHF. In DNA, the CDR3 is TGTGCCAGCAGTACAGGCCTTCTCAATCAGCCCCAGCATTTT.

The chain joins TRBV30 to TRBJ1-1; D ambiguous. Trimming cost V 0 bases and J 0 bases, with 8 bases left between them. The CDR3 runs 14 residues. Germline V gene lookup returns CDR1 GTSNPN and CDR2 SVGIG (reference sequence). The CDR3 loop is CAWSVKILNTEAFF. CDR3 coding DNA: TGTGCCTGGAGTGTTAAGATTTTGAACACTGAAGCTTTCTTT. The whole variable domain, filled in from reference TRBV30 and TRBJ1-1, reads SQTIHQWPATLVQPVGSPLSLECTVEGTSNPNLYWYRQAAGRGLQLLFYSVGIGQISSEVPQNLSASRPQDRQFILSSKKLLLSDSGFYLCAWSVKILNTEAFFGQGTRLTVV.

CDR3 loop: CASSPGTGGPGELFF. DNA for the CDR3: TGTGCCAGCAGCCCCGGGACAGGGGGCCCCGGGGAGCTGTTTTTT. The chain couples TRBV6-5 to TRBJ2-2; 12 positions match TRBD1. Germline V gene sequence: CDR1 MNHEY, CDR2 SVGAGI. The CDR3 loop spans 15 amino acids. Trimming cost V 6 bases and J 6 bases; bases outside gene matches: 5.

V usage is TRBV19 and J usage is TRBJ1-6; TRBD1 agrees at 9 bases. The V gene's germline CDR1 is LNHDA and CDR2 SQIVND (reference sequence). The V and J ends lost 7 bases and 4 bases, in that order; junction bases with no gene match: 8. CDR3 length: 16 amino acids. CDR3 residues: CASNIGTGTYNSPLHF. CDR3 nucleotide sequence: TGTGCCAGTAATATCGGGACAGGGACATATAATTCACCCCTCCACTTT.

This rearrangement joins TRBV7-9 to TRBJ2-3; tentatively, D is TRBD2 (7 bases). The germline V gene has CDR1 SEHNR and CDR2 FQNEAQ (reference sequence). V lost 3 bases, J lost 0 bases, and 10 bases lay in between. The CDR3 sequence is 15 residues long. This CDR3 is CASSFRGASTDTQYF. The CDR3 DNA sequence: TGTGCCAGCAGCTTTCGGGGGGCTAGCACAGATACGCAGTATTTT. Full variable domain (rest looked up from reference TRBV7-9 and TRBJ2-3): DTGVSQNPRHKITKRGQNVTFRCDPISEHNRLYWYRQTLGQGPEFLTYFQNEAQLEKSRLLSDRFSAERPKGSFSTLEIQRTEQGDSAMYLCASSFRGASTDTQYFGPGTRLTVL.

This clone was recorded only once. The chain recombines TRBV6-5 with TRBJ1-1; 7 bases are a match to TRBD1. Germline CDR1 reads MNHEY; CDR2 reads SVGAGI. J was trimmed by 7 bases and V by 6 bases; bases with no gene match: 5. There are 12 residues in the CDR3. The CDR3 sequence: CASRETGNEAFF. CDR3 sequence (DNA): TGTGCCAGCAGGGAGACAGGGAATGAAGCTTTCTTT.

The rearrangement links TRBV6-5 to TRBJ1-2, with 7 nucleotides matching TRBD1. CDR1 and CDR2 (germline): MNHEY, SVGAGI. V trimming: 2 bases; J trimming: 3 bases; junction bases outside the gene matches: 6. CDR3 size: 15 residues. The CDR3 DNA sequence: TGTGCCAGCAGTTACGAAGGGGACAGAGACTATGGCTACACCTTC. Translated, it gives CASSYEGDRDYGYTF.

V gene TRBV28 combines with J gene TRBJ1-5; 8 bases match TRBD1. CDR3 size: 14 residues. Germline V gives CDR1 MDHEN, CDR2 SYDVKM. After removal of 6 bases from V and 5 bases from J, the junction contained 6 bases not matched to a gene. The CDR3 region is CASRTAGGHQPQHF. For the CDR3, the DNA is TGTGCCAGCAGGACCGCAGGGGGCCATCAGCCCCAGCATTTT.

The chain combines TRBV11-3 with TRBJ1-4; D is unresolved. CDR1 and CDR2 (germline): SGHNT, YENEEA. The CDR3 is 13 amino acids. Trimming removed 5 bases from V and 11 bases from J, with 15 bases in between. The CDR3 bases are TGTGCCAGCAGCCCCGCCCCCGTCGGGAAACTGTTTTTT. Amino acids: CASSPAPVGKLFF.

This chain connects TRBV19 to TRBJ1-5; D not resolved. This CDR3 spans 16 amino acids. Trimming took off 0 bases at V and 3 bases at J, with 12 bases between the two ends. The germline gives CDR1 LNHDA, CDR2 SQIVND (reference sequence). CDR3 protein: CASSIELGLANQPQHF. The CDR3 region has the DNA TGTGCCAGTAGTATAGAGTTGGGCTTGGCCAATCAGCCCCAGCATTTT.

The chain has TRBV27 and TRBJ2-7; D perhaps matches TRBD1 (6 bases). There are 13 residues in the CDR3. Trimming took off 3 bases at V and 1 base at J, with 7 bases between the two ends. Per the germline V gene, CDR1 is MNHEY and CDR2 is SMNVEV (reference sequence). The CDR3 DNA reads TGTGCCAGCAGTTTTGGACAGTCCTACGAGCAGTACTTC. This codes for CASSFGQSYEQYF.

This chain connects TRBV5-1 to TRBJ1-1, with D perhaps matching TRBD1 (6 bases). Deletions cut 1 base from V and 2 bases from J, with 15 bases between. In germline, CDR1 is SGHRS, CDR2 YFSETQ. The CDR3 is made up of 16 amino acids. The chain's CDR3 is CASSLSLGARNTEAFF. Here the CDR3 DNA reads TGCGCCAGCAGCTTGTCCCTGGGGGCGCGAAACACTGAAGCTTTCTTT. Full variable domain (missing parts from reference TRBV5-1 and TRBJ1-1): KAGVTQTPRYLIKTRGQQVTLSCSPISGHRSVSWYQQTPGQGLQFLFEYFSETQRNKGNFPGRFSGRQFSNSRSEMNVSTLELGDSALYLCASSLSLGARNTEAFFGQGTRLTVV.

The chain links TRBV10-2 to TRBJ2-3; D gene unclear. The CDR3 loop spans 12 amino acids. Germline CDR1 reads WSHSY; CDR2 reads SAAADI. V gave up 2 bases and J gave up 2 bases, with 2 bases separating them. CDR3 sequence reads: CASSEATDTQYF. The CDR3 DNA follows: TGCGCCAGCAGTGAGGCCACAGATACGCAGTATTTT.

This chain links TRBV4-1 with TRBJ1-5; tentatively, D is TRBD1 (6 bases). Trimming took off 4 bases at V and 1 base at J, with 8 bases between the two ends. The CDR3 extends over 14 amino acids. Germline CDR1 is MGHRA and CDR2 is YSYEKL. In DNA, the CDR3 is TGCGCCAGCAGCCCGCAGGGGAGCAATCAGCCCCAGCATTTT. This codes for CASSPQGSNQPQHF.

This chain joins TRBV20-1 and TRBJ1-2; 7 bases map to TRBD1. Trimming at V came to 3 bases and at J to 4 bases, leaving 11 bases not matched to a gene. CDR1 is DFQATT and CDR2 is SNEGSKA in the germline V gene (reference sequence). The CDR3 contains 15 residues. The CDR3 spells CSASAYRQGLYGYTF. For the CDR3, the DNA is TGCAGTGCTAGTGCTTATCGACAGGGTCTCTATGGCTACACCTTC.

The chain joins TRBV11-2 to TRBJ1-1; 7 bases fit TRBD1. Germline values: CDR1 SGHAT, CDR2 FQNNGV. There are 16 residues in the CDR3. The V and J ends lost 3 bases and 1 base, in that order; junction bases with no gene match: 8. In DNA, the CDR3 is TGTGCCAGCAGCTTCACCCAGGGGGTGGGGAACACTGAAGCTTTCTTT. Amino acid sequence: CASSFTQGVGNTEAFF.

CDR3 sequence (DNA): TGTGCCAGCAGTGCCACGGGACAGCTCAACAATGAGCAGTTCTTC. As protein: CASSATGQLNNEQFF. The rearrangement uses TRBV25-1 and TRBJ2-1; TRBD1 aligns across 7 bases. The V and J ends lost 4 bases and 5 bases, in that order; junction bases with no gene match: 8. The CDR3 is 15 amino acids. Germline V CDR1 and CDR2: MGHDK, SYGVNS.

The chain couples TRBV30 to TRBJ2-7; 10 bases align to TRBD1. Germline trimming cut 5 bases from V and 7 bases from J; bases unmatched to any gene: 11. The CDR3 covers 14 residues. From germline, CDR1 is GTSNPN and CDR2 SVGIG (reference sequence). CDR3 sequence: CAWGRDRGRWEQYF. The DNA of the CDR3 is TGTGCCTGGGGCCGGGACAGGGGTCGCTGGGAGCAGTACTTC.

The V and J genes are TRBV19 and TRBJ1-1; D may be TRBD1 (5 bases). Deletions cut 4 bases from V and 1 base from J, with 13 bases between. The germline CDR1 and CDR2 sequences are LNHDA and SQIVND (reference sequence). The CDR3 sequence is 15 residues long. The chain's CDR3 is CASSRGDVRNTEAFF. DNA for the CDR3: TGTGCCAGTAGTAGGGGGGACGTCAGGAACACTGAAGCTTTCTTT.